The rows below give T cell receptor beta chains drawn from one sample of a study of early T cells in non-severe SARS-CoV-2 infection. TCRdb re-analysed the 5' RACE reads in MiXCR, keeping a single row per CDR3 protein. The top ten hold 15% to 20% of the sample, which has 35,000 to 40,000 distinct CDR3 sequences, roughly 5% seen once. Sequencing used whole blood. Receptors were obtained from an adult who was a healthcare worker with PCR-confirmed SARS-CoV-2 infection or an uninfected control (not recorded which). The conserved cysteine and the conserved F or W are not part of the CDR3 here.

v_call | cdr3_aa
TRBV18 | ASSPGTGGNSPLH
TRBV3-1 | ASSQDLAGSRGSDTQY
TRBV5-4 | ASKNPGQGVQETQY
TRBV12-3/TRBV12-4 | ASGPDRSNYGYT
TRBV19 | ASSRGYMNTEAF
TRBV2 | ASRGQGDTEAF
TRBV7-8 | ASSLEYSFQETQY
TRBV2 | ASSLDEETQY
TRBV18 | ASLEGQGRNEQF
TRBV3-1 | ASSQVATPNTEAF
TRBV12-3/TRBV12-4 | ASSMGQGSEAF
TRBV5-4 | ASSPPGETGANVLT